Below are 23 T cell receptor beta chains sequenced from a single sample in a study of blood T cell repertoires in COVID-19. Assay: immunoSEQ multiplex PCR; the TCRdb copy retains only in-frame clones and omits some. The sample yields some 160,000 clones, 85% to 90% seen once. Sequences were obtained from peripheral blood. These receptors originate from a woman older than 75 with COVID-19, enrolled during active disease.

CDR3 in DNA: TGCGCCAGCGGCCAGGGGGCTATTAATGAAAAACTGTTTTTT. It translates to CASGQGAINEKLFF. The rearrangement uses TRBV5-1 and TRBJ1-4; 8 nucleotides match TRBD1. Looked up from germline, CDR1 is SGHRS and CDR2 is YFSETQ. CDR3 size: 14 residues. The V segment lost 7 bases and the J segment 4 bases; nucleotides outside the gene matches: 6.

The J gene is TRBJ2-3, the V gene TRBV4-1, with D possibly TRBD1 on 5 matching bases. The V and J ends lost 4 bases and 3 bases respectively, with 17 bases between them. CDR1 is MGHRA, CDR2 YSYEKL, per germline. The CDR3 runs to 16 residues. The CDR3 reads CASSLPDSQKTDTQYF. CDR3 nucleotide sequence: TGCGCCAGCAGCCTCCCAGACAGCCAAAAAACAGATACGCAGTATTTT.

This chain uses TRBV18 with TRBJ2-1; 8 bases are a match to TRBD1. Germline V gene sequence: CDR1 KGHSH, CDR2 LQKENI. There are 14 residues in the CDR3. Trimming removed 3 bases from V and 9 bases from J; junction bases left unmatched: 7. CDR3 region: CASSPRQGAGEQFF. In DNA form, the CDR3 reads TGTGCCAGCTCACCTCGGCAGGGGGCAGGTGAGCAGTTCTTC.

The chain joins TRBV2 to TRBJ2-2; 7 bases line up with TRBD1. V was clipped by 5 bases and J by 5 bases; unmatched bases: 5. The CDR3 has 14 residues. Germline V gene lookup returns CDR1 SNHLY and CDR2 FYNNEI. In DNA form, the CDR3 reads TGTGCCAGCAGTCGACAGGGAAGTACCGGGGAGCTGTTTTTT. Protein product: CASSRQGSTGELFF.

This clone was picked up one time. The rearrangement uses TRBV5-4 and TRBJ2-1, with 8 bases aligning to TRBD2. V trimming: 4 bases; J trimming: 6 bases; junction bases outside the gene matches: 9. The CDR3 contains 15 residues. Germline loops: CDR1 SGHNT, CDR2 YYREEE (reference sequence). The CDR3 DNA reads TGTGCCAGCAGCCTTACTAGCGGTAAGGCCAATGAGCAGTTCTTC. Translation: CASSLTSGKANEQFF.

This chain joins TRBV7-2 and TRBJ2-1; the D gene is possibly TRBD1 (5 bases). Germline V gene lookup returns CDR1 SGHTA and CDR2 FQGNSA. Trimming cost V 5 bases and J 5 bases, with 16 bases left between them. CDR3 length: 15 amino acids. The CDR3 loop is CASSHDRFGHNEQFF. CDR3 sequence (DNA): TGTGCCAGCAGCCATGACAGATTTGGGCACAATGAGCAGTTCTTC.

The chain employs TRBV4-1 and TRBJ2-3; TRBD1 aligns across 10 bases. Per germline, CDR1 MGHRA and CDR2 YSYEKL. The V and J ends lost 1 base and 5 bases, in that order; junction bases with no gene match: 3. There are 15 residues in the CDR3. The CDR3 bases are TGCGCCAGCAGCCAAGTCGGGACAGGGGTAGATACGCAGTATTTT. Its protein product is CASSQVGTGVDTQYF.

The count of this clone is one. V usage is TRBV6-2 or TRBV6-3 and J usage is TRBJ1-5; 12 bases map to TRBD1. The trim removed 5 bases at V and 7 bases at J, leaving 18 bases unmatched. This CDR3 has 19 residues. In germline, CDR1 is MNHEY, CDR2 SVGEGT. CDR3 sequence: CASSQRAGQGASVVQPQHF. CDR3 nucleotide sequence: TGTGCCAGCAGTCAGAGGGCGGGACAGGGGGCAAGTGTTGTGCAGCCCCAGCATTTT.

This clone was seen only once. V is TRBV3-1 (or the pseudogene TRBV3-2) and J is TRBJ2-5, with a possible D match to TRBD2 (6 bases). This CDR3 contains 15 residues. V was trimmed by 4 bases and J by 3 bases, leaving 15 bases between them. Germline loops: CDR1 LGHDT, CDR2 YNNKEL (reference sequence). This CDR3 reads CASSRLGGIEETQYF. The CDR3 region has the DNA TGTGCCAGCAGCCGCCTGGGAGGAATCGAAGAGACCCAGTACTTC.

J is TRBJ1-1 and V is TRBV9; 12 bases are shared with TRBD1. The CDR3 runs 16 residues. V was clipped by 3 bases and J by 4 bases; unmatched bases: 7. Germline CDR1 reads SGDLS; CDR2 reads YYNGEE. For the CDR3, the DNA is TGTGCCAGCAGCGCTGGGACAGGGGGCAGGACCACTGAAGCTTTCTTT. It translates to CASSAGTGGRTTEAFF.

The chain is built from TRBV7-8 and TRBJ1-1; 8 bases map to TRBD1. The ends lost 5 bases at V and 5 bases at J; junction bases unmatched: 10. The CDR3 contains 15 residues. Germline V gives CDR1 SGHVS, CDR2 FQNEAQ. The chain's CDR3 is CASSSGQGPRTEAFF. In nucleotides, the CDR3 is TGTGCCAGCAGCAGCGGACAGGGTCCAAGGACTGAAGCTTTCTTT.

V gene TRBV27 combines with J gene TRBJ2-1; 7 bases match TRBD1. J lost 6 bases, V lost 4 bases, and 3 bases had no gene match. There are 13 residues in the CDR3. CDR1 is MNHEY, CDR2 SMNVEV, per germline (reference sequence). CDR3 DNA: TGTGCCAGCAGTTCTAGACAGGGCAATGAGCAGTTCTTC. This sequence encodes CASSSRQGNEQFF.

The chain uses TRBV19 and TRBJ2-5; D unresolved. This CDR3 contains 13 residues. CDR1 and CDR2 (germline): LNHDA, SQIVND (reference sequence). V gave up 3 bases and J gave up 5 bases, with 10 bases separating them. The CDR3 loop is CASSIPEMETQYF. For the CDR3, the DNA is TGTGCCAGTAGTATCCCGGAGATGGAGACCCAGTACTTC.

This rearrangement joins TRBV3-1 (or the pseudogene TRBV3-2) to TRBJ2-5; 12 positions agree with TRBD2. The germline V gene has CDR1 LGHDT and CDR2 YNNKEL (reference sequence). The length of the CDR3 is 19 residues. The V gene end was trimmed by 2 bases and the J gene end by 4 bases; junction bases not matched to a gene: 14. CDR3 protein: CASSQSGLAGKWGGETQYF. The CDR3 DNA follows: TGTGCCAGCAGCCAATCAGGACTAGCGGGAAAGTGGGGTGGAGAGACCCAGTACTTC.

The chain is built from TRBV9 and TRBJ2-1; the D gene is possibly TRBD2 (7 bases). CDR3 length: 19 amino acids. The germline CDR1 and CDR2 sequences are SGDLS and YYNGEE. V was shortened by 1 base and J by 6 bases, with 26 bases between the two germline ends. DNA of the CDR3: TGTGCCAGCAGCGTACGTTCCCCACAGGGCGCGGGAGTGGGCAATGAGCAGTTCTTC. Encoded protein: CASSVRSPQGAGVGNEQFF.

This clone was seen a few times. The chain has TRBV12-3 or TRBV12-4 and TRBJ1-2, with D perhaps TRBD1 (6 bases). Trimming removed 3 bases from V and 8 bases from J, with 13 bases in between. The CDR3 totals 13 residues. Here the CDR3 reads CASSFAGGRGYTF. In DNA form, the CDR3 reads TGTGCCAGCAGTTTCGCGGGGGGCAGAGGCTACACCTTC.

J is TRBJ1-4 and V is TRBV7-9; D unclear. The germline V gene encodes CDR1 SEHNR and CDR2 FQNEAQ (reference sequence). The CDR3 length is 13 residues. Trimming stripped 3 bases from V and 5 bases from J, with 7 bases between. This CDR3 reads CASSFRGNEKLFF. DNA of the CDR3: TGTGCCAGCAGCTTTCGAGGGAATGAAAAACTGTTTTTT. Complete variable domain (other parts from reference TRBV7-9 and TRBJ1-4): DTGVSQNPRHKITKRGQNVTFRCDPISEHNRLYWYRQTLGQGPEFLTYFQNEAQLEKSRLLSDRFSAERPKGSFSTLEIQRTEQGDSAMYLCASSFRGNEKLFFGSGTQLSVL.

The V gene is TRBV7-2, the J gene TRBJ1-5; D might be TRBD1 (5 bases). The V gene's germline CDR1 is SGHTA and CDR2 FQGNSA. Trimming removed 0 bases from V and 6 bases from J, with 6 bases in between. The CDR3 runs to 13 residues. The CDR3 loop is CASSLAGLQPQHF. The CDR3 nucleotides are TGTGCCAGCAGCTTAGCGGGACTTCAGCCCCAGCATTTT.

V is TRBV7-9 and J is TRBJ2-3; possible D gene TRBD1, 5 bases. Germline V gene data show CDR1 as SEHNR and CDR2 as FQNEAQ (reference sequence). The V end lost 4 bases, the J end lost 6 bases, and 14 bases lay between the germline ends. There are 14 residues in the CDR3. The CDR3 here is CASSSTGAGDTQYF. The CDR3 DNA reads as TGTGCCAGCAGCTCCACTGGCGCAGGGGATACGCAGTATTTT. Full variable domain (outside the CDR3, taken from reference TRBV7-9 and TRBJ2-3): DTGVSQNPRHKITKRGQNVTFRCDPISEHNRLYWYRQTLGQGPEFLTYFQNEAQLEKSRLLSDRFSAERPKGSFSTLEIQRTEQGDSAMYLCASSSTGAGDTQYFGPGTRLTVL.

The chain couples TRBV28 to TRBJ1-2; no clear D. This CDR3 is built from 12 residues. V was cut by 7 bases and J by 1 base, with 7 bases left in between. Germline assignment: CDR1 MDHEN and CDR2 SYDVKM. The CDR3 is CASNEGNYGYTF. The CDR3 DNA reads TGTGCCAGCAATGAGGGTAACTATGGCTACACCTTC.

The V gene is TRBV28, the J gene TRBJ1-1; no definite D call. V dropped 5 bases and J dropped 1 base, with 11 bases sitting between them. CDR3 length equals 14 residues. Per germline, CDR1 MDHEN and CDR2 SYDVKM. This CDR3 reads CASSTLTPNTEAFF. CDR3 nucleotides: TGTGCCAGCAGTACCCTTACACCGAACACTGAAGCTTTCTTT.

The J gene is TRBJ1-2, the V gene TRBV5-5; possible D gene TRBD1, 6 bases. This CDR3 has 17 residues. Trimming removed 0 bases from V and 8 bases from J, with 23 bases in between. CDR1 and CDR2 (germline): SGHKS, YYEKEE (reference sequence). The CDR3 nucleotides read TGTGCCAGCAGCTTGGCCGGTCGGGGGGCGGATTTGGGAGGCTACACCTTC. Amino acid sequence: CASSLAGRGADLGGYTF.

V is TRBV19 and J is TRBJ1-5; 8 positions match TRBD1. The CDR3 totals 19 residues. Germline trimming cut 1 base from V and 5 bases from J; bases unmatched to any gene: 16. Per the germline V gene, CDR1 is LNHDA and CDR2 is SQIVND (reference sequence). In DNA, the CDR3 is TGTGCCAGTAGTATAGTCCCGGTGCGGGACAGGTTTGGCGATCAGCCCCAGCATTTT. Translating it yields CASSIVPVRDRFGDQPQHF.